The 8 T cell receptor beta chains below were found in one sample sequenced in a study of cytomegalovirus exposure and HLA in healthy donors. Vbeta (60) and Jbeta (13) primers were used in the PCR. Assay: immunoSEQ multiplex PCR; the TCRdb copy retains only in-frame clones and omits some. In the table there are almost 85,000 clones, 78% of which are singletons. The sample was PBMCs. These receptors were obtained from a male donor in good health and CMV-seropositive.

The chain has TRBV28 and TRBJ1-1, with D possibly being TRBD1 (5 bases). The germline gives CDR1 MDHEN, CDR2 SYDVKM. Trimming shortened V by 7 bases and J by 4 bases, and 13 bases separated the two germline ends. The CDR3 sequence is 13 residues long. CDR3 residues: CASTIQGSTEAFF. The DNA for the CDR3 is TGTGCCAGCACTATCCAGGGTAGCACTGAAGCTTTCTTT.

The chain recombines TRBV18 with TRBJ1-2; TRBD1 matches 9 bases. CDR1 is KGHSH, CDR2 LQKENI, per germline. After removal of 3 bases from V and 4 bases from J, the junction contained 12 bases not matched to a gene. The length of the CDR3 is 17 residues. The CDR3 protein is CASSPVPGQGGGYGYTF. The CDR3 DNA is TGTGCCAGCTCACCCGTCCCGGGACAGGGAGGCGGCTATGGCTACACCTTC.

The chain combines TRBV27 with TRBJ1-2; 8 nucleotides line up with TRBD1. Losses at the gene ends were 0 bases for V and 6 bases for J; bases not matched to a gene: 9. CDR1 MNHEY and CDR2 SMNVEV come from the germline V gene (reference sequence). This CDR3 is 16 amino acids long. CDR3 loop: CASSLSLAGGGHGYTF. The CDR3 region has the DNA TGTGCCAGCAGTTTATCGCTGGCAGGGGGCGGCCATGGCTACACCTTC.

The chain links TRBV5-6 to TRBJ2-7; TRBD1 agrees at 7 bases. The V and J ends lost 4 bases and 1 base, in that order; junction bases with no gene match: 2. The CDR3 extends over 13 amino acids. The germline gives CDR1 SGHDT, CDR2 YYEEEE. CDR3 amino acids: CASSPTGSYEQYF. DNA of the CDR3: TGTGCCAGCAGCCCGACAGGGTCCTACGAGCAGTACTTC.

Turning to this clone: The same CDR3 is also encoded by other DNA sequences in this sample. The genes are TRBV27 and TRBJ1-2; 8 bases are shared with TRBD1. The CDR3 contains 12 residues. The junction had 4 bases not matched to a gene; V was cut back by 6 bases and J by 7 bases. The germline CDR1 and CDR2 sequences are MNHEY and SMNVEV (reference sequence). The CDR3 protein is CASSPDRVGYTF. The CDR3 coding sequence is TGTGCCAGCAGCCCGGACAGGGTTGGCTACACCTTC.

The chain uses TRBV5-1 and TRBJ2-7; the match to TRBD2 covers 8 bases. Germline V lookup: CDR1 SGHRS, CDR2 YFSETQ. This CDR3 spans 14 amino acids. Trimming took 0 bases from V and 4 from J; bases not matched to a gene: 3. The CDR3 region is CASSLAGGPYEQYF. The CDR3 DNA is TGCGCCAGCAGCTTGGCGGGAGGGCCTTACGAGCAGTACTTC.

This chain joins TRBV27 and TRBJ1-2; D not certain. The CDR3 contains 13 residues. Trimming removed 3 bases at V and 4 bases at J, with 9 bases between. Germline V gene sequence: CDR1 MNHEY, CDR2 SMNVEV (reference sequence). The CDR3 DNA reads TGTGCCAGCAGTTTTGTCGGGTTCTATGGCTACACCTTC. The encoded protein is CASSFVGFYGYTF.

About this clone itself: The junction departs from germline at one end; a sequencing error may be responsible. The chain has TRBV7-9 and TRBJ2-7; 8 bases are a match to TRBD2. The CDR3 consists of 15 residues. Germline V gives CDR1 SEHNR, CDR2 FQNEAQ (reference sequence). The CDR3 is CSSSLGAGGNYEQYF. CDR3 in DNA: TGTTCCAGCAGCTTAGGCGCGGGGGGTAACTACGAGCAGTACTTC.